This TCR beta chain was observed in a study of blood T cell repertoires in COVID-19. Whole-study context: There were acute and convalescent COVID-19 samples, and they came from the United States, Italy and Spain. PBMCs, B-cell-depleted T cells, or T cells provided the cDNA or gDNA that made up the material.

The V gene end was trimmed by 2 bases and the J gene end by 5 bases; junction bases not matched to a gene: 2. This CDR3 has 14 residues. Germline V gives CDR1 ENHRY, CDR2 SYGVKD. Authors' processing steps: Amplification from reference gene primers served as the basis for estimated nucleated cell counts. Some clones are missing from TCRdb's copy, which holds only in-frame ones; the method was immunoSEQ multiplex PCR. V and J calls and clone size are copied from that table; D and trimming were computed from the DNA. The data contain about 200,000 clones, approximately 79% of them seen just once; the ten biggest clones take up 5.1%.

This TCR came from a human donor in a cohort sampled during active COVID-19. The chain has TRBV10-3 and TRBJ1-4, with TRBD1 matching over 7 bases. The specimen sequenced was peripheral blood. The CDR3 DNA sequence: TGTGCCATCAGTGAGGGGACAGCAAATGAAAAACTGTTTTTT. As protein: CAISEGTANEKLFF.